These T cell receptor beta chains were read from a single sample in a study of cytomegalovirus exposure and HLA in healthy donors. The assay was immunoSEQ multiplex PCR, and TCRdb's table has in-frame clones only and misses some. The top ten hold roughly 5.5% of the sample, which has hundreds of thousands of clones, 83% seen once. Sequencing input: PBMCs. Receptor source: a woman aged 18-30 years in good health and CMV-seronegative. CDR3s include the opening cysteine and the closing phenylalanine or tryptophan. The D gene is left open where the match is weak. The listing skips clone size in some rows; elsewhere it reads once, few, many or a size class.

D,size,V,J,CDR3,DNA
.,.,TRBV7-8,TRBJ2-2,CASSSSGWLDGELFF,TGTGCCAGCAGCTCCAGCGGTTGGCTGGACGGGGAGCTGTTTTTT
TRBD1,.,TRBV28,TRBJ1-2,CASSLTEGAGDGYTF,TGTGCCAGCAGTCTCACGGAGGGGGCGGGTGATGGCTACACCTTC
.,once,TRBV30,TRBJ1-4,CAWSRRVNEKLFF,TGTGCCTGGAGTAGGCGAGTTAATGAAAAACTGTTTTTT
TRBD1,.,TRBV4-1,TRBJ2-5,CASSHLGQGEETQYF,TGCGCCAGCAGCCACCTAGGACAGGGGGAAGAGACCCAGTACTTC
.,.,TRBV28,TRBJ2-2,CASSPTLSGRPTGELFF,TGTGCCAGCAGCCCTACCCTTAGCGGAAGGCCCACCGGGGAGCTGTTTTTT
.,.,TRBV5-4,TRBJ2-3,CASSLDREVADTQYF,TGTGCCAGCAGCTTGGACAGGGAAGTAGCAGATACGCAGTATTTT
TRBD1,.,TRBV4-1,TRBJ1-6,CASSQDYRTGGRSPLHF,TGCGCCAGCAGCCAAGATTATAGAACAGGGGGCCGTTCACCCCTCCACTTT
TRBD1,.,TRBV30,TRBJ1-3,CASSGDRETARKYF,TGTGCCTCCTCGGGGGACAGGGAGACGGCGAGGAAATATTTT
.,.,TRBV11-1,TRBJ2-3,CASSVTDTQYF,TGTGCCAGCAGTGTTACGGATACGCAGTATTTT
TRBD2,.,TRBV9,TRBJ2-1,CASSVVAAGGLNEQFF,TGTGCCAGCAGCGTAGTGGCAGCGGGGGGGCTTAATGAGCAGTTCTTC
TRBD1,.,TRBV28,TRBJ1-2,CASSPRDRGGRGYTF,TGTGCCAGCAGTCCGCGGGACAGGGGCGGACGTGGCTACACCTTC
.,once,TRBV18,TRBJ1-2,CASSPQKTGGDYGYTF,TGTGCCAGCTCACCACAAAAGACAGGTGGGGACTATGGCTACACCTTC
TRBD2,.,TRBV2,TRBJ2-7,CASSERVSGSQVYEQYF,TGTGCCAGCAGTGAAAGGGTTAGCGGGAGCCAGGTCTACGAGCAGTACTTC
TRBD1,.,TRBV10-3,TRBJ2-7,CATGQGTWEQYF,TGTGCCACGGGACAGGGTACGTGGGAGCAGTACTTC
.,.,TRBV28,TRBJ1-3,CASSRVGQFFSGNTIYF,TGTGCCAGCAGTCGTGTAGGGCAGTTTTTCTCTGGAAACACCATATATTTT
.,.,TRBV28,TRBJ1-1,CASSLVGYTEAFF,TGTGCCAGCAGCCTGGTGGGGTACACTGAAGCTTTCTTT
TRBD2,.,TRBV28,TRBJ2-3,CASSSSGFTDTQYF,TGTGCCAGCAGTTCTAGCGGCTTCACAGATACGCAGTATTTT
TRBD1,.,TRBV19,TRBJ1-5,CATTGTGFGQPQHF,TGTGCCACCACCGGGACAGGATTTGGTCAGCCCCAGCATTTT
.,once,TRBV29-1,TRBJ2-7,CSATPDGNYEQYF,TGCAGCGCCACTCCCGACGGAAACTACGAGCAGTACTTC
.,.,TRBV11-2,TRBJ2-1,CASSLDLGQSYNEQFF,TGTGCCAGCAGCTTAGATCTCGGGCAGTCCTACAATGAGCAGTTCTTC
.,.,TRBV15,TRBJ2-7,CATSRDLSGAQQYF,TGTGCCACCAGCAGAGATCTTAGTGGAGCCCAGCAGTACTTC
.,.,TRBV28,TRBJ1-5,CASSPSRNQPQHF,TGTGCCAGCAGCCCTAGCCGGAATCAGCCCCAGCATTTT
.,.,TRBV10-3,TRBJ1-5,CAISVGLYSNQPQHF,TGTGCCATCAGTGTCGGGCTTTATAGCAATCAGCCCCAGCATTTT
.,.,TRBV5-6,TRBJ1-1,CASSFSSTWRGTEAFF,TGTGCCAGCAGCTTCTCGAGTACGTGGCGCGGAACTGAAGCTTTCTTT
.,few,TRBV5-6,TRBJ2-7,CASSFLGDYEQYF,TGTGCCAGCAGCTTTTTAGGGGACTACGAGCAGTACTTC
.,.,TRBV6-5,TRBJ2-7,CASSLRDGHSYEQYF,TGTGCCAGCAGTCTCCGGGACGGGCACTCCTACGAGCAGTACTTC
.,.,TRBV15,TRBJ2-6,CATSTGSGANVLTF,TGTGCCACCAGCACGGGCTCTGGGGCCAACGTCCTGACTTTC
.,few,TRBV29-1,TRBJ1-2,CSVQEGRYGYTF,TGCAGCGTTCAGGAGGGTCGTTATGGCTACACCTTC
.,once,TRBV5-6,TRBJ2-5,CASSFFEETQYF,TGTGCCAGCAGCTTTTTTGAAGAGACCCAGTACTTC
.,.,TRBV4-2,TRBJ1-4,CASSQDIGNGYEKLFF,TGTGCCAGCAGCCAAGATATCGGGAACGGCTATGAAAAACTGTTTTTT
TRBD2,.,TRBV27,TRBJ2-7,CASSSLHPGGDYEQYF,TGTGCCAGCAGCTCCCTGCATCCCGGGGGGGACTACGAGCAGTACTTC
.,few,TRBV2,TRBJ1-5,CASSDRVPNQPQHF,TGTGCCAGCAGTGACCGGGTTCCTAATCAGCCCCAGCATTTT
.,.,TRBV5-6,TRBJ2-7,CASSFRRSSYEQYF,TGTGCCAGCAGCTTTAGACGGAGCTCCTACGAGCAGTACTTC
.,.,TRBV9,TRBJ2-1,CASTRGGAPYNEQFF,TGTGCCAGCACCCGAGGGGGAGCCCCCTACAATGAGCAGTTCTTC
.,.,TRBV28,TRBJ2-7,CASSIARVQTWEQYF,TGTGCCAGCAGCATTGCTAGAGTCCAGACGTGGGAGCAGTACTTC
.,.,TRBV7-3,TRBJ2-2,CASSLSGSTGELFF,TGTGCCAGCAGCTTATCCGGGTCCACCGGGGAGCTGTTTTTT
TRBD1,.,TRBV2,TRBJ1-2,CASSLTGGDGYTF,TGTGCCAGCAGTCTGACAGGGGGCGATGGCTACACCTTC
.,.,TRBV7-6,TRBJ2-2,CASSLEIEDAGELFF,TGTGCCAGCAGCTTAGAGATCGAGGACGCCGGGGAGCTGTTTTTT
.,.,TRBV27,TRBJ2-1,CASSFSRGNEQFF,TGTGCCAGCAGTTTCTCCAGGGGCAATGAGCAGTTCTTC
.,.,TRBV9,TRBJ1-1,CASGPLRGTEAFF,TGTGCCTCAGGCCCCCTGCGGGGCACTGAAGCTTTCTTT
.,.,TRBV2,TRBJ2-6,CASLELAGANVLTF,TGTGCCAGCCTGGAGCTAGCTGGGGCCAACGTCCTGACTTTC
TRBD2,.,TRBV30,TRBJ2-7,CAWSVLAASYEQYF,TGTGCCTGGAGTGTCCTAGCGGCCTCCTACGAGCAGTACTTC
TRBD1,many,TRBV27,TRBJ2-1,CASSQGTGGYEQFF,TGTGCCAGCAGTCAGGGGACAGGGGGATATGAGCAGTTCTTC
.,.,TRBV7-3,TRBJ1-1,CASSSGGSTEAFF,TGTGCCAGCAGCTCCGGGGGTAGCACTGAAGCTTTCTTT
TRBD2,.,TRBV2,TRBJ2-2,CASSDGGGALNGELFF,TGTGCCAGCAGTGACGGCGGGGGGGCCTTGAACGGGGAGCTGTTTTTT
.,.,TRBV2,TRBJ2-7,CASSETRGLGYEQYF,TGTGCCAGCAGTGAAACGAGGGGCCTCGGGTACGAGCAGTACTTC
.,.,TRBV2,TRBJ2-7,CASSELALYEQYF,TGTGCCAGCAGTGAGTTAGCCCTTTACGAGCAGTACTTC
TRBD2,.,TRBV13,TRBJ2-1,CASSRTAGGSSREQFF,TGTGCCAGCAGCCGGACGGCGGGAGGGTCCAGTAGGGAGCAGTTCTTC
.,.,TRBV6-1,TRBJ2-1,CASSQGGLGYNEQFF,TGTGCCAGCAGCCAAGGCGGGTTAGGGTACAATGAGCAGTTCTTC
.,.,TRBV6-5,TRBJ1-3,CASTPDGGNTIYF,TGTGCCAGCACTCCAGACGGTGGAAACACCATATATTTT
.,.,TRBV2,TRBJ1-6,CARSAGTGGAPLHF,TGTGCCAGGAGCGCCGGGACGGGGGGCGCCCCCCTCCACTTT
.,few,TRBV27,TRBJ2-7,CASSFGVTAYEQYF,TGTGCCAGCAGTTTTGGGGTCACCGCCTACGAGCAGTACTTC
TRBD2,few,TRBV6-5,TRBJ2-1,CASKGLAGGPNEQFF,TGTGCCAGCAAGGGACTAGCGGGGGGACCCAATGAGCAGTTCTTC
.,.,TRBV2,TRBJ2-3,CASSRGAGDEDTQYF,TGTGCCAGCAGTCGGGGGGCCGGGGATGAAGATACGCAGTATTTT
TRBD1,few,TRBV10-3,TRBJ1-2,CAIRNGQELYGYTF,TGTGCCATCAGGAATGGACAGGAGCTCTATGGCTACACCTTC
TRBD1,.,TRBV9,TRBJ1-2,CASSAGQDYGYTF,TGTGCCAGCAGCGCCGGACAGGACTATGGCTACACCTTC
TRBD1,.,TRBV27,TRBJ2-7,CASSVGTGGYEQYF,TGTGCCAGCAGTGTTGGGACAGGGGGCTACGAGCAGTACTTC